A single sample gave rise to the 32 T cell receptor beta chains below, sequenced in a study of OX40 agonist ivuxolimab in advanced cancers. The assay was immunoSEQ multiplex PCR, and TCRdb's table has in-frame clones only and misses some. The repertoire holds more than 20,000 clones, with around 85% as singletons. This specimen consisted of CD4+ or CD8+ T cells sorted from blood, obtained in a trial of the OX40 agonist ivuxolimab. The source is an adult with an advanced solid tumor such as melanoma, head and neck, liver or kidney cancer.

This chain connects TRBV6-5 to TRBJ2-5, with 8 bases matching TRBD1. J gave up 5 bases and V 5 bases, and 1 base lay outside the gene matches. Germline V gene sequence: CDR1 MNHEY, CDR2 SVGAGI. This CDR3 contains 12 residues. The CDR3 is CASSTGGETQYF. The CDR3 DNA follows: TGTGCCAGCAGTACAGGGGGTGAGACCCAGTACTTC.

V is TRBV9 and J is TRBJ1-1; D gene uncertain. V lost 0 bases, J lost 2 bases, and 11 bases lay in between. This CDR3 spans 15 amino acids. Per the germline V gene, CDR1 is SGDLS and CDR2 is YYNGEE. The CDR3 nucleotides read TGTGCCAGCAGCGTAGAAGGCAGGATAAACACTGAAGCTTTCTTT. Protein: CASSVEGRINTEAFF.

The rearrangement joins TRBV6-5 to TRBJ2-7; D is possibly TRBD1 (5 bases). Germline V CDR1 and CDR2: MNHEY, SVGAGI. Trimming pared 6 bases from V and 4 bases from J, leaving 19 bases between. This CDR3 is built from 15 residues. The CDR3 DNA sequence: TGTGCCAGCAGGTTGGGGCTCTTCTCCCTTTACGAGCAGTACTTC. Its translation: CASRLGLFSLYEQYF.

This clone rates as medium-sized. CDR3 loop: CASSPDSNNEQFF. The CDR3 coding sequence is TGTGCCAGCAGCCCCGACAGCAACAATGAGCAGTTCTTC. The V gene is TRBV6-5, the J gene TRBJ2-1; possibly TRBD1 for D (5 bases). Germline V CDR1 and CDR2: MNHEY, SVGAGI. V lost 6 bases and J lost 5, with 11 bases in between. The CDR3 has 13 residues.

This clone was seen a handful of times. The chain combines TRBV28 with TRBJ2-1; D is unresolved. Per the germline V gene, CDR1 is MDHEN and CDR2 is SYDVKM. The CDR3 consists of 13 residues. V dropped 4 bases and J dropped 0 bases, with 4 bases sitting between them. The CDR3 nucleotides are TGTGCCAGCAGTTGGAGCTCCTACAATGAGCAGTTCTTC. It specifies CASSWSSYNEQFF. Supplemented by reference TRBV28 and TRBJ2-1, the full variable domain reads DVKVTQSSRYLVKRTGEKVFLECVQDMDHENMFWYRQDPGLGLRLIYFSYDVKMKEKGDIPEGYSVSREKKERFSLILESASTNQTSMYLCASSWSSYNEQFFGPGTRLTVL.

J is TRBJ1-2 and V is TRBV7-9; no firm D call. The ends were cut back, 1 base at V and 7 bases at J, with 13 bases in the middle. The CDR3 sequence is 14 residues long. Looked up from germline, CDR1 is SEHNR and CDR2 is FQNEAQ (reference sequence). The CDR3 here is CASSLEGFGSGYTF. Written as DNA, the CDR3 is TGTGCCAGCAGCTTAGAAGGGTTCGGCTCTGGCTACACCTTC.

The DNA for the CDR3 is TGTGCCAGCAGTTTAGTGGGGGTCAGCAATCAGCCCCAGCATTTT. This encodes CASSLVGVSNQPQHF. The chain is built from TRBV27 and TRBJ1-5, with D perhaps matching TRBD1 (5 bases). Germline CDR1 and CDR2: MNHEY and SMNVEV (reference sequence). The V and J ends lost 2 bases and 1 base respectively, with 9 bases between them. CDR3 length equals 15 residues.

Here the CDR3 reads CASSYNSNQPQHF. CDR3 nucleotides: TGTGCCAGCAGTTACAATAGCAATCAGCCCCAGCATTTT. The rearrangement uses TRBV6-5 and TRBJ1-5; no definite D call. The V and J ends lost 2 bases and 0 bases respectively, with 2 bases between them. Germline values: CDR1 MNHEY, CDR2 SVGAGI. CDR3 length: 13 amino acids.

The chain links TRBV19 to TRBJ2-1, with a possible D match to TRBD2 (6 bases). Trimming removed 7 bases at V and 7 bases at J, with 14 bases between. From germline, CDR1 is LNHDA and CDR2 SQIVND (reference sequence). The CDR3 extends over 13 amino acids. DNA of the CDR3: TGTGCCAGTAAGAAGGCTAGCGCTAATGAGCAGTTCTTC. It codes for CASKKASANEQFF.

The gene calls are TRBV2 and TRBJ2-3; D is perhaps TRBD1 or TRBD2 (6 bases each). V gave up 8 bases and J gave up 6 bases, with 24 bases separating them. The CDR3 extends over 16 amino acids. Germline CDR1 and CDR2: SNHLY and FYNNEI. CDR3 coding DNA: TGTGCCAGCTGGCAGGAGGGGGGCCTAGCATCGGATACGCAGTATTTT. Its translation: CASWQEGGLASDTQYF.

V is TRBV29-1 and J is TRBJ2-7; no reliable D call. The V gene lost 8 bases and the J gene lost 1 base, with 15 bases spanning the gap. In germline, CDR1 is SQVTM, CDR2 ANQGSEA. The CDR3 is 13 residues long. The CDR3 DNA sequence: TGCAGCCACGCGGTGGCAGATTCCTACGAGCAGTACTTC. Translated: CSHAVADSYEQYF.

J is TRBJ1-2 and V is TRBV4-2; D unresolved. The CDR3 totals 13 residues. Trimming stripped 0 bases from V and 3 bases from J, with 5 bases between. CDR1 and CDR2 (germline): LGHNA, YNFKEQ. CDR3 protein: CASSQEADYGYTF. DNA of the CDR3: TGTGCCAGCAGCCAAGAGGCAGACTATGGCTACACCTTC.

The genes are TRBV6-5 and TRBJ2-7; D is perhaps TRBD1 (6 bases). V was shortened by 0 bases and J by 2 bases, with 11 bases between the two germline ends. This CDR3 spans 15 amino acids. Germline assignment: CDR1 MNHEY and CDR2 SVGAGI. The CDR3 here is CASSYSIDRPYEQYF. CDR3 DNA: TGTGCCAGCAGTTACTCGATCGACAGGCCCTACGAGCAGTACTTC.

This clone is large within its sample. V and J are TRBV19 and TRBJ1-1; the D is unclear. The CDR3 is 14 amino acids. Per germline, CDR1 LNHDA and CDR2 SQIVND (reference sequence). Trimming removed 1 base at V and 1 base at J, with 7 bases between. CDR3 DNA: TGTGCCAGTAGTATAGGCACACAGAACACTGAAGCTTTCTTT. Amino acids: CASSIGTQNTEAFF.

The chain links TRBV4-1 to TRBJ2-7, with 11 bases identical to TRBD2. Germline V gene data show CDR1 as MGHRA and CDR2 as YSYEKL. The CDR3 sequence is 16 residues long. J gave up 6 bases and V 3 bases, and 10 bases lay outside the gene matches. CDR3 sequence (DNA): TGCGCCAGCAGCCATCGCACCGGGACTAGCGGAACCGAGCAGTACTTC. Encoded protein: CASSHRTGTSGTEQYF.

The count of this clone is one. V is TRBV30 and J is TRBJ2-1; D perhaps matches TRBD2 (5 bases). Germline CDR1 reads GTSNPN; CDR2 reads SVGIG (reference sequence). V dropped 1 base and J dropped 0 bases, with 10 bases sitting between them. This CDR3 has 15 residues. CDR3 in DNA: TGTGCCTGGAGTGCGTGGGAGAGCTCCTACAATGAGCAGTTCTTC. As protein: CAWSAWESSYNEQFF.

J is TRBJ2-7 and V is TRBV19; TRBD2 aligns across 7 bases. This CDR3 has 14 amino acids. V was pared by 3 bases and J by 0 bases, with 2 bases of the junction left unmatched. Germline values: CDR1 LNHDA, CDR2 SQIVND (reference sequence). The CDR3 here is CASSMGLLSYEQYF. CDR3 in DNA: TGTGCCAGTAGTATGGGACTACTCTCCTACGAGCAGTACTTC.

The chain links TRBV13 to TRBJ2-2; D is perhaps TRBD2 (6 bases). Germline loops: CDR1 PRHDT, CDR2 FYEKMQ (reference sequence). The CDR3 covers 16 residues. V was shortened by 3 bases and J by 6 bases, with 17 bases between the two germline ends. CDR3 protein: CASSFAQGLLSGELFF. The CDR3, as DNA: TGTGCCAGCAGCTTCGCCCAGGGACTGCTGTCCGGGGAGCTGTTTTTT.

V gene TRBV5-6 combines with J gene TRBJ1-2; a weak D match, TRBD1 (6 bases). V gave up 5 bases and J gave up 7 bases, with 12 bases separating them. The CDR3 runs 12 residues. CDR1 and CDR2 from the germline V gene are SGHDT and YYEEEE. Here the CDR3 reads CASRGGLLGYTF. The CDR3, as DNA: TGTGCCAGCAGAGGGGGACTACTTGGCTACACCTTC.

The V gene is TRBV19, the J gene TRBJ1-1; D is perhaps TRBD1 (5 bases). V was shortened by 10 bases and J by 0 bases, with 18 bases between the two germline ends. There are 15 residues in the CDR3. CDR1 and CDR2 (germline): LNHDA, SQIVND (reference sequence). The DNA of the CDR3 is TGTGCCACCACTTTTAGGGTAGGGGTGAACACTGAAGCTTTCTTT. As protein: CATTFRVGVNTEAFF.

The gene calls are TRBV13 and TRBJ2-1; no firm D call. This CDR3 is built from 16 residues. Trimming left V 3 bases short and J 1 base short, with 13 bases between. Germline-derived CDR1 and CDR2 are PRHDT and FYEKMQ (reference sequence). For the CDR3, the DNA is TGTGCCAGCAGCTTCTCTGCGACTTTGTCCTACAATGAGCAGTTCTTC. Encoded protein: CASSFSATLSYNEQFF.

This chain links TRBV5-6 with TRBJ2-7; 9 bases match TRBD2. The J segment lost 0 bases and the V segment lost 2 bases, leaving 0 bases of the junction unmatched. This CDR3 comprises 14 residues. CDR1 is SGHDT and CDR2 is YYEEEE in the germline V gene. The CDR3 here is CASSFSGSSYEQYF. The CDR3 nucleotides read TGTGCCAGCAGCTTTAGCGGGAGCTCCTACGAGCAGTACTTC.

The chain couples TRBV11-3 to TRBJ2-2; 10 bases match TRBD2. Germline loops: CDR1 SGHNT, CDR2 YENEEA. This CDR3 contains 13 residues. V lost 10 bases to trimming and J lost 7 bases; unmatched junction nucleotides: 6. The CDR3 spells CANQREGGGELFF. In DNA, the CDR3 is TGTGCCAATCAGCGGGAGGGAGGCGGGGAGCTGTTTTTT.

The chain carries TRBV12-5 and TRBJ2-3; 9 nucleotides line up with TRBD1. Trimming cost V 3 bases and J 4 bases; bases outside gene matches: 8. The CDR3 is made up of 16 amino acids. The V gene's germline CDR1 is LGHNT and CDR2 FRNRAP. This chain's CDR3 is CASGFHRQGGADTQYF. In nucleotides, the CDR3 is TGTGCTAGTGGTTTTCATCGACAGGGGGGGGCAGATACGCAGTATTTT.

This clone is a singleton in its sample. The chain has TRBV5-6 and TRBJ1-2; D gene ambiguous. V lost 0 bases and J 9 bases, leaving 9 bases between the germline ends. The CDR3 loop spans 12 amino acids. Germline lookup yields CDR1 SGHDT and CDR2 YYEEEE. The CDR3 reads CASSLGGSSYTF. The CDR3 region has the DNA TGTGCCAGCAGCTTGGGGGGAAGCAGCTACACCTTC.

CDR3 loop: CASSVGDYHIDGYTF. The CDR3 DNA reads as TGTGCCAGCAGCGTAGGGGACTATCACATCGATGGCTACACCTTC. The chain couples TRBV9 to TRBJ1-2; D might be TRBD1 (5 bases). Germline lookup yields CDR1 SGDLS and CDR2 YYNGEE. The CDR3 sequence is 15 residues long. Trimming removed 0 bases at V and 6 bases at J, with 15 bases between.

The chain joins TRBV7-9 to TRBJ1-5, with D perhaps matching TRBD1 (6 bases). There are 13 residues in the CDR3. Trimming pared 9 bases from V and 3 bases from J, leaving 12 bases between. CDR1 is SEHNR, CDR2 FQNEAQ, per germline (reference sequence). CDR3 DNA sequence: TGTGCCAGTTCCCGACAGGACAATCAGCCCCAGCATTTT. It yields the protein CASSRQDNQPQHF. The full variable domain, with the rest looked up from reference TRBV7-9 and TRBJ1-5, is DTGVSQNPRHKITKRGQNVTFRCDPISEHNRLYWYRQTLGQGPEFLTYFQNEAQLEKSRLLSDRFSAERPKGSFSTLEIQRTEQGDSAMYLCASSRQDNQPQHFGDGTRLSIL.

The J gene is TRBJ1-1, the V gene TRBV9; D unresolved. CDR1 is SGDLS and CDR2 is YYNGEE in the germline V gene. V dropped 4 bases and J dropped 0 bases, with 13 bases sitting between them. The CDR3 extends over 15 amino acids. CDR3 residues: CASSPSGALNTEAFF. DNA for the CDR3: TGTGCCAGCAGCCCCTCGGGAGCCTTGAACACTGAAGCTTTCTTT.

The CDR3 DNA reads as TGTGCCAGCAGCTGGGGGGCGCGGGTTAACACTGAAGCTTTCTTT. This sequence encodes CASSWGARVNTEAFF. The gene calls are TRBV28 and TRBJ1-1, with a weak D call TRBD1 (6 bases). V lost 6 bases, J lost 2 bases, and 16 bases lay in between. Germline assignment: CDR1 MDHEN and CDR2 SYDVKM. The CDR3 extends over 15 amino acids. The full variable domain, in which reference TRBV28 and TRBJ1-1 provide the parts outside the CDR3, is DVKVTQSSRYLVKRTGEKVFLECVQDMDHENMFWYRQDPGLGLRLIYFSYDVKMKEKGDIPEGYSVSREKKERFSLILESASTNQTSMYLCASSWGARVNTEAFFGQGTRLTVV.

This chain connects TRBV10-1 to TRBJ1-2; no definite D call. In germline, CDR1 is WNHNN, CDR2 SYGVQD (reference sequence). V lost 0 bases, J lost 3 bases, and 5 bases lay in between. This CDR3 comprises 13 residues. The CDR3 region is CASSESRDYGYTF. The CDR3 region has the DNA TGCGCCAGCAGTGAGTCGAGGGACTATGGCTACACCTTC.

The V gene is TRBV6-4, the J gene TRBJ2-3; the match to TRBD2 covers 14 bases. The germline gives CDR1 MRHNA, CDR2 SNTAGT. The J segment lost 4 bases and the V segment lost 0 bases, leaving 3 bases of the junction unmatched. This CDR3 spans 17 amino acids. CDR3 protein: CASSDSTSGRGADTQYF. As DNA, the CDR3 is TGTGCCAGCAGTGACTCGACTAGCGGGAGGGGTGCAGATACGCAGTATTTT.

This chain uses TRBV11-2 with TRBJ2-7, with a possible D match to TRBD1 (6 bases). In germline, CDR1 is SGHAT, CDR2 FQNNGV. The CDR3 consists of 14 residues. V dropped 4 bases and J dropped 6 bases, with 16 bases sitting between them. CDR3 sequence reads: CASSSQPTGSEQYF. For the CDR3, the DNA is TGTGCCAGCAGCTCCCAACCCACAGGGAGCGAGCAGTACTTC. Using reference TRBV11-2 and TRBJ2-7 for the parts outside the CDR3, the full variable domain is EAGVAQSPRYKIIEKRQSVAFWCNPISGHATLYWYQQILGQGPKLLIQFQNNGVVDDSQLPKDRFSAERLKGVDSTLKIQPAKLEDSAVYLCASSSQPTGSEQYFGPGTRLTVT.